These T cell receptor beta chains were read from a single sample in a study of beta chain features in type 1 diabetes. Using immunoSEQ multiplex PCR, the repertoire was profiled, and TCRdb retains in-frame clones only, with some absent. This sample yields roughly 700,000 clones, of which 10% to 15% are seen a single time; 0.022% belongs to the top ten. Sample: naive CD4+ T cells from blood. These receptors all come from a young man with type 1 diabetes. Both conserved end residues are part of each CDR3. D genes are given only for firm matches. The size entry is marked missing in some rows and otherwise reads once, few, many or a size class.

clone size | D gene | J gene | V gene | CDR3 protein | CDR3 DNA
- | - | TRBJ2-3 | TRBV5-4 | CASNLWGSDTQYF | TGTGCCAGCAACCTATGGGGGTCAGATACGCAGTATTTT
- | - | TRBJ1-1 | TRBV6-5 | CASSYDMGSTEAFF | TGTGCCAGCAGTTACGATATGGGGAGCACTGAAGCTTTCTTT
- | - | TRBJ2-5 | TRBV13 | CASSLEGGPQETQYF | TGTGCCAGCAGCTTAGAGGGGGGACCGCAAGAGACCCAGTACTTC
few | - | TRBJ2-2 | TRBV25-1 | CASSGGNRVVRTGELFF | TGTGCCAGCAGCGGTGGGAACAGGGTGGTGAGGACCGGGGAGCTGTTTTTT
few | TRBD2 | TRBJ2-1 | TRBV13 | CASSRGGPYNEQFF | TGTGCCAGCAGCCGCGGGGGGCCCTACAATGAGCAGTTCTTC
- | - | TRBJ1-2 | TRBV6-1 | CASSEQSSYYGYTF | TGTGCCAGCAGTGAACAGTCGTCGTACTATGGCTACACCTTC
few | - | TRBJ1-1 | TRBV20-1 | CSARVRGEAFF | TGCAGTGCTAGAGTGCGGGGTGAAGCTTTCTTT
- | - | TRBJ1-1 | TRBV19 | CASSILGRAFF | TGTGCCAGTAGTATTTTAGGGAGAGCTTTCTTT
- | TRBD2 | TRBJ2-3 | TRBV7-8 | CASSVLSGASTDTQYF | TGTGCCAGCAGCGTCCTTAGCGGGGCGAGCACAGATACGCAGTATTTT
- | - | TRBJ1-5 | TRBV6-6 | CASTNRVSNQPQHF | TGTGCCAGCACCAACAGGGTTAGCAATCAGCCCCAGCATTTT
- | - | TRBJ2-7 | TRBV25-1 | CASSESWGEQYF | TGTGCCAGCAGTGAATCCTGGGGCGAGCAGTACTTC
- | - | TRBJ1-5 | TRBV28 | CASSSAGEGNQPQHF | TGTGCCAGCAGTTCAGCAGGCGAGGGCAATCAGCCCCAGCATTTT
- | - | TRBJ1-1 | TRBV7-9 | CASSPGSLDTEAFF | TGTGCCAGCAGCCCGGGATCCCTCGACACTGAAGCTTTCTTT
few | - | TRBJ2-7 | TRBV5-6 | CASSPLRVGYEQYF | TGTGCCAGCAGCCCCCTCCGGGTGGGGTACGAGCAGTACTTC
- | TRBD1 | TRBJ1-1 | TRBV5-1 | CASSSQGGRGTEAFF | TGCGCCAGCAGCTCTCAAGGGGGCCGTGGCACTGAAGCTTTCTTT
- | TRBD1 | TRBJ1-2 | TRBV19 | CASSTGTGGYGYTF | TGTGCCAGTAGTACCGGGACAGGGGGCTATGGCTACACCTTC
- | - | TRBJ2-5 | TRBV18 | CASSPRQGSQETQYF | TGTGCCAGCTCACCGCGGCAGGGGTCCCAAGAGACCCAGTACTTC
- | TRBD1 | TRBJ2-2 | TRBV18 | CASSPRRTGSVDTGELFF | TGTGCCAGCTCACCACGACGGACAGGGTCTGTAGATACCGGGGAGCTGTTTTTT
few | - | TRBJ1-2 | TRBV11-2 | CASSLIAEVFGYTF | TGTGCCAGCAGCTTAATCGCCGAAGTGTTTGGCTACACCTTC
few | TRBD1 | TRBJ2-7 | TRBV18 | CASSGGTGDHEQYF | TGTGCCAGCTCAGGCGGGACAGGGGACCACGAGCAGTACTTC